This record looks at one TCR beta chain sequence and its context. TCRdb's copy holds only in-frame clones and misses some; the assay was immunoSEQ multiplex PCR. The repertoire holds roughly 200,000 clones, with around four fifths as singletons. J was trimmed by 5 bases and V by 5 bases; bases with no gene match: 13. The germline CDR1 and CDR2 sequences are MDHEN and SYDVKM. The CDR3 sequence is 18 residues long. These data belong to a study of blood T cell repertoires in COVID-19. Overall study: Nucleic acid was either cDNA or gDNA, and it came from T cells, B-cell-depleted T cells, or PBMCs.

The chain has TRBV28 and TRBJ2-5, with 14 positions matching TRBD2. The sequenced material came from peripheral blood. The sequence was obtained from a woman over 75 with active or convalescent COVID-19. The CDR3 is CASSLDLGLAGGGETQYF. The CDR3 region has the DNA TGTGCCAGCAGTCTAGACTTAGGACTAGCGGGGGGTGGGGAGACCCAGTACTTC.